This is a list of T cell receptor beta chains from one sample in a study of T cell responses to AZD1222 COVID-19 vaccine. Method: immunoSEQ multiplex PCR; TCRdb's copy keeps in-frame clones and lacks some. Of approximately 150,000 clones listed, around 91% are singletons. The sample here was peripheral blood, taken on day 0 of AZD1222 vaccination. Receptors were obtained from an adult in good health. The CDR3 runs from the conserved cysteine through the conserved F or W. A D gene is named only where the DNA matches it firmly. Clone size is not always given. Where it is, it says once, few, many or a class for expanded clones.

D: .
V: TRBV11-2
size: .
J: TRBJ1-1
CDR3: CASKSGGENTEAFF
DNA: TGTGCCAGCAAATCAGGCGGGGAGAACACTGAAGCTTTCTTT

D: TRBD1
V: TRBV28
size: .
J: TRBJ1-2
CDR3: CATEDRRQGNGYTF
DNA: TGTGCCACAGAGGATCGAAGACAGGGCAATGGCTACACCTTC

D: TRBD2
V: TRBV24-1
size: .
J: TRBJ2-5
CDR3: CATSDSGTSKETQYF
DNA: TGTGCCACCAGTGATTCCGGGACTAGCAAAGAGACCCAGTACTTC

D: .
V: TRBV28
size: .
J: TRBJ1-1
CDR3: CASSFATANTEAFF
DNA: TGTGCCAGCAGTTTTGCCACCGCGAACACTGAAGCTTTCTTT

D: .
V: TRBV2
size: .
J: TRBJ1-2
CDR3: CASSGDRDNYGYTF
DNA: TGTGCCAGCAGTGGGGACCGTGACAACTATGGCTACACCTTC

D: .
V: TRBV30
size: .
J: TRBJ1-3
CDR3: CAWSSGQPGNTIYF
DNA: TGTGCCTGGAGCTCGGGACAACCAGGAAACACCATATATTTT

D: .
V: TRBV19
size: .
J: TRBJ2-3
CDR3: CASRRLEQRTDTQYF
DNA: TGTGCCAGTAGAAGACTAGAGCAGCGCACAGATACGCAGTATTTT

D: .
V: TRBV10-1
size: .
J: TRBJ2-1
CDR3: CARGWEREWLRNEQFF
DNA: TGCGCCAGGGGGTGGGAACGGGAGTGGTTACGCAATGAGCAGTTCTTC

D: .
V: TRBV28
size: once
J: TRBJ2-7
CDR3: CASRGVTYEQYF
DNA: TGTGCCAGTAGGGGGGTCACCTACGAGCAGTACTTC

D: .
V: TRBV28
size: .
J: TRBJ2-3
CDR3: CASRMGAISTDTQYF
DNA: TGTGCCAGCAGGATGGGAGCGATTAGCACAGATACGCAGTATTTT

D: TRBD2
V: TRBV6-4
size: .
J: TRBJ2-3
CDR3: CASSVAGVGDTQYF
DNA: TGTGCCAGCAGTGTAGCGGGAGTTGGAGATACGCAGTATTTT

D: .
V: TRBV4-2
size: .
J: TRBJ1-1
CDR3: CASSQGLGTVSTEAFF
DNA: TGTGCCAGCAGCCAAGGCTTAGGGACGGTAAGCACTGAAGCTTTCTTT

D: .
V: TRBV6-2/TRBV6-3
size: .
J: TRBJ2-4
CDR3: CASSYSQRAKNIQYF
DNA: TGTGCCAGCAGTTACTCCCAGCGCGCCAAAAACATTCAGTACTTC

D: .
V: TRBV19
size: few
J: TRBJ1-5
CDR3: CATRRRDVGNQPQHF
DNA: TGTGCCACCCGGCGCCGGGACGTCGGCAATCAGCCCCAGCATTTT

D: .
V: TRBV13
size: .
J: TRBJ2-4
CDR3: CASALLGGDIQYF
DNA: TGTGCCAGCGCACTCCTGGGAGGCGACATTCAGTACTTC

D: .
V: TRBV9
size: .
J: TRBJ2-1
CDR3: CASSVAGRNGNEQFF
DNA: TGTGCCAGCAGCGTCGCGGGCCGGAACGGCAATGAGCAGTTCTTC

D: .
V: TRBV28
size: .
J: TRBJ1-5
CDR3: CASSLISGGNQPQHF
DNA: TGTGCCAGCAGTTTAATATCAGGGGGCAATCAGCCCCAGCATTTT

D: .
V: TRBV7-2
size: .
J: TRBJ1-5
CDR3: CASSLNSNQPQHF
DNA: TGTGCCAGCAGCCTAAATAGCAATCAGCCCCAGCATTTT

D: .
V: TRBV2
size: .
J: TRBJ1-2
CDR3: CASREDTKGYTF
DNA: TGTGCCAGCAGAGAGGACACGAAGGGCTACACCTTC

D: .
V: TRBV5-8
size: once
J: TRBJ1-1
CDR3: CASSLARGGPNTEAFF
DNA: TGTGCCAGCAGCTTGGCCCGGGGTGGTCCAAACACTGAAGCTTTCTTT

D: .
V: TRBV2
size: .
J: TRBJ2-5
CDR3: CASTETAETQYF
DNA: TGTGCCAGCACCGAGACAGCAGAGACCCAGTACTTC

D: .
V: TRBV28
size: .
J: TRBJ1-1
CDR3: CASSLWTGSEAFF
DNA: TGTGCCAGCAGTTTATGGACTGGCAGCGAAGCTTTCTTT

D: TRBD2
V: TRBV11-3
size: .
J: TRBJ2-1
CDR3: CASSLDAGKSGILNNEQFF
DNA: TGTGCCAGCAGCTTAGACGCGGGGAAAAGCGGGATCCTCAACAATGAGCAGTTCTTC

D: .
V: TRBV28
size: .
J: TRBJ1-4
CDR3: CASSFRSATNEKLFF
DNA: TGTGCCAGCAGTTTTAGGAGTGCAACTAATGAAAAACTGTTTTTT

D: .
V: TRBV5-6
size: .
J: TRBJ1-3
CDR3: CASSLGRSGNTIYF
DNA: TGTGCCAGCAGCTTGGGTCGCTCTGGAAACACCATATATTTT

D: .
V: TRBV29-1
size: .
J: TRBJ2-1
CDR3: CSVEGPQRSSYNEQFF
DNA: TGCAGCGTTGAAGGCCCCCAGCGGAGCTCCTACAATGAGCAGTTCTTC